These 21 T cell receptor beta chains originate from one sample sequenced in a study of blood T cell repertoires in COVID-19. TCRdb's copy holds only in-frame clones and misses some; the assay was immunoSEQ multiplex PCR. In the table there are roughly 250,000 clones, approximately 90% of which are singletons. The sample was PBMCs or T cells enriched from blood (not recorded which). These TCRs come from a woman between 40 and 55 years old with acute COVID-19.

V is TRBV14 and J is TRBJ1-1; 11 bases agree with TRBD1. J gave up 8 bases and V 6 bases, and 11 bases lay outside the gene matches. Germline V gene data show CDR1 as SGHDN and CDR2 as FVKESK. The length of the CDR3 is 15 residues. The CDR3 DNA is TGTGCCAGCAGTCCCTGGACAGGGGGCGCATCCGAAGCTTTCTTT. Translating it yields CASSPWTGGASEAFF.

This chain joins TRBV7-3 and TRBJ2-7, with TRBD2 identical over 14 bases. The germline gives CDR1 SGHTA, CDR2 FQGTGA. V dropped 5 bases and J dropped 0; count of bases not matched to a gene: 12. The CDR3 totals 19 residues. The CDR3 region has the DNA TGTGCCAGCAGCCCCTACGGGACTAGCGGGGGACTGAACTCCTACGAGCAGTACTTC. This translates into CASSPYGTSGGLNSYEQYF. The entire variable domain, with the rest obtained from reference TRBV7-3 and TRBJ2-7, is as follows: GAGVSQTPSNKVTEKGKYVELRCDPISGHTALYWYRQSLGQGPEFLIYFQGTGAADDSGLPNDRFFAVRPEGSVSTLKIQRTERGDSAVYLCASSPYGTSGGLNSYEQYFGPGTRLTVT.

V gene TRBV9 combines with J gene TRBJ1-2; D unclear. Trimming took off 2 bases at V and 4 bases at J, with 9 bases between the two ends. The CDR3 is 13 residues long. In germline, CDR1 is SGDLS, CDR2 YYNGEE. The DNA of the CDR3 is TGTGCCAGCAGCGTGGAGGGCGTCTATGGCTACACCTTC. It codes for CASSVEGVYGYTF.

The chain is built from TRBV12-3 or TRBV12-4 and TRBJ1-2; D possibly corresponds to TRBD1 (5 bases). The V gene lost 7 bases and the J gene lost 13 bases, with 22 bases spanning the gap. This CDR3 has 13 residues. The CDR3 bases are TGTGCCAGCACCCGACTCACCGCCGCCGGGGGCACCTTC. It specifies CASTRLTAAGGTF.

CDR3 nucleotide sequence: TGTGCCAGTAGTCGGCCGGGAGGAAATCAGCCCCAGCATTTT. Translation gives CASSRPGGNQPQHF. The chain combines TRBV19 with TRBJ1-5, with D unclear. V was cut by 5 bases and J by 4 bases, with 12 bases left in between. Germline-derived CDR1 and CDR2 are LNHDA and SQIVND (reference sequence). The CDR3 is 14 amino acids.

For the CDR3, the DNA is TGTGCCAGCAGTGAACAGCATGGACTAAGCACTGAAGCTTTCTTT. Translated, it gives CASSEQHGLSTEAFF. The chain combines TRBV6-4 with TRBJ1-1; no definite D call. The CDR3 has 15 amino acids. The V gene's germline CDR1 is MRHNA and CDR2 SNTAGT. With 3 bases removed from V and 4 bases from J, the gap between germline ends came to 15 bases.

This chain links TRBV7-9 with TRBJ2-5; no firm D call. V was clipped by 0 bases and J by 4 bases, with 9 bases between them. Germline V lookup: CDR1 SEHNR, CDR2 FQNEAQ (reference sequence). The CDR3 totals 14 residues. CDR3 coding DNA: TGTGCCAGCAGCTTAGCTCTAGTTGGAGAGACCCAGTACTTC. Amino acids: CASSLALVGETQYF.

J is TRBJ2-2 and V is TRBV5-8; TRBD2 agrees at 13 bases. Germline V gene lookup returns CDR1 SGHTS and CDR2 YDEGEE. Trimming cost V 6 bases and J 2 bases; bases outside gene matches: 4. The CDR3 has 16 residues. CDR3: CASTRLAGGNTGELFF. As DNA, the CDR3 is TGTGCCAGCACCCGACTAGCGGGGGGTAACACCGGGGAGCTGTTTTTT.

The V and J genes are TRBV11-3 and TRBJ2-3; 7 bases are a match to TRBD2. Germline V gene sequence: CDR1 SGHNT, CDR2 YENEEA. V dropped 3 bases and J dropped 9; count of bases not matched to a gene: 15. This CDR3 spans 16 amino acids. The CDR3, as DNA: TGTGCCAGCAGCTTCCTAGCGGAATTAATCGTCGGGACGCAGTATTTT. Translation gives CASSFLAELIVGTQYF.

The chain links TRBV3-1 (or the pseudogene TRBV3-2) to TRBJ2-2, with 10 bases identical to TRBD2. The CDR3 spans 14 residues. Germline V gives CDR1 LGHDT, CDR2 YNNKEL (reference sequence). V gave up 9 bases and J gave up 1 base; unmatched junction bases: 2. CDR3 DNA sequence: TGTGCCAGTTCTAGCGGGGGGAACACCGGGGAGCTGTTTTTT. This sequence encodes CASSSGGNTGELFF.

The rearrangement links TRBV6-2 or TRBV6-3 to TRBJ1-6; 10 nucleotides match TRBD1. The CDR3 runs to 14 residues. Unmatched junction bases numbered 6, after V lost 6 bases and J lost 10 bases. Germline V lookup: CDR1 MNHEY, CDR2 SVGEGT. The CDR3 DNA sequence: TGTGCCAGCAGCCGCGGGACAGGGGACTCACCCCTCCACTTT. Encoded protein: CASSRGTGDSPLHF.

V gene TRBV13 combines with J gene TRBJ1-6; maybe TRBD1 (5 bases). CDR3 length: 16 residues. Germline CDR1 PRHDT, CDR2 FYEKMQ (reference sequence). Trimming cost V 5 bases and J 3 bases, with 14 bases left between them. The CDR3 loop reads CASSRPGGSYNSPLHF. The DNA for the CDR3 is TGTGCCAGCAGCCGGCCGGGGGGAAGCTATAATTCACCCCTCCACTTT.

V usage is TRBV2 and J usage is TRBJ2-7; 11 bases fit TRBD1. The J segment lost 3 bases and the V segment lost 3 bases, leaving 4 bases of the junction unmatched. From germline, CDR1 is SNHLY and CDR2 FYNNEI. The CDR3 consists of 15 residues. CDR3 coding DNA: TGTGCCAGCAGTGAGAGGACAGGGGGCGGCTACGAGCAGTACTTC. This sequence encodes CASSERTGGGYEQYF.

The J gene is TRBJ2-1, the V gene TRBV5-1; D is perhaps TRBD2 (6 bases). The CDR3 is 13 amino acids. Germline values: CDR1 SGHRS, CDR2 YFSETQ. Deletions cut 4 bases from V and 3 bases from J, with 8 bases between. CDR3 loop: CASSGGLYNEQFF. In DNA, the CDR3 is TGCGCCAGCAGCGGGGGACTCTACAATGAGCAGTTCTTC.

The V call is TRBV23-1, the J call TRBJ2-1; 13 positions match TRBD2. TRBV23-1 is classed as an ORF, of uncertain function. CDR3 length: 17 residues. V lost 0 bases and J lost 7; bases outside the gene matches: 6. CDR3 sequence reads: CASSQSDTSGRENEQFF. CDR3 in DNA: TGCGCCAGCAGTCAATCTGATACTAGCGGGAGGGAAAATGAGCAGTTCTTC.

The chain uses TRBV14 and TRBJ2-3, with 10 bases fitting TRBD2. The CDR3 consists of 19 residues. Germline lookup yields CDR1 SGHDN and CDR2 FVKESK. The ends lost 4 bases at V and 1 base at J; junction bases unmatched: 14. The CDR3 loop reads CASSPPSKDSGGRTDTQYF. The CDR3 DNA sequence: TGTGCCAGCAGCCCCCCCTCAAAAGATAGCGGGGGGCGCACAGATACGCAGTATTTT.

This chain connects TRBV18 to TRBJ1-4; perhaps TRBD1 as D (5 bases). Germline CDR1 KGHSH, CDR2 LQKENI. V was cut by 4 bases and J by 10 bases, with 19 bases left in between. This CDR3 has 15 residues. CDR3 in amino acids: CASSLDSPGTGKLFF. Written as DNA, the CDR3 is TGTGCCAGCTCACTTGACAGTCCCGGGACTGGAAAACTGTTTTTT.

The chain couples TRBV19 to TRBJ1-1; D is possibly TRBD1 (5 bases). The ends were cut back, 3 bases at V and 4 bases at J, with 12 bases in the middle. The germline CDR1 and CDR2 sequences are LNHDA and SQIVND (reference sequence). The CDR3 length is 14 residues. The CDR3 coding sequence is TGTGCCAGTAGTATCAATGGGGGGGGCACTGAAGCTTTCTTT. As protein: CASSINGGGTEAFF.

This clone has a single count. The CDR3: CASTWSGMETQYF. Written as DNA, the CDR3 is TGTGCCAGCACCTGGAGCGGGATGGAGACCCAGTACTTC. The V gene is TRBV7-9, the J gene TRBJ2-5, with 7 nucleotides matching TRBD2. Germline assignment: CDR1 SEHNR and CDR2 FQNEAQ (reference sequence). The CDR3 is made up of 13 amino acids. With 7 bases clipped from V and 5 bases from J, the junction kept 7 bases outside the gene matches. Full variable domain (outside the CDR3, taken from reference TRBV7-9 and TRBJ2-5): DTGVSQNPRHKITKRGQNVTFRCDPISEHNRLYWYRQTLGQGPEFLTYFQNEAQLEKSRLLSDRFSAERPKGSFSTLEIQRTEQGDSAMYLCASTWSGMETQYFGPGTRLLVL.

J is TRBJ2-7 and V is TRBV13, with D uncertain. The CDR3 totals 12 residues. Germline V gene sequence: CDR1 PRHDT, CDR2 FYEKMQ (reference sequence). V lost 0 bases, J lost 3 bases, and 3 bases lay in between. The CDR3 DNA reads as TGTGCCAGCAGCTTAGGCCTCTACGAGCAGTACTTC. Its translation is CASSLGLYEQYF.

This chain uses TRBV5-1 with TRBJ2-7; 7 bases map to TRBD1. Germline V lookup: CDR1 SGHRS, CDR2 YFSETQ. V shed 4 bases, J shed 3 bases, and the junction held 4 bases outside the gene matches. The CDR3 is 13 amino acids. CDR3 nucleotide sequence: TGCGCCAGCAGCCATACAGGGGACTACGAGCAGTACTTC. Amino acids: CASSHTGDYEQYF.